This is a list of T cell receptor beta chains from one sample in a study of OX40 agonist ivuxolimab in advanced cancers. The method was immunoSEQ multiplex PCR; TCRdb's version includes in-frame clones alone and lacks a portion of them. The sample has over 50,000 clones; 70% to 90% are singletons. Sequenced here: CD4+ or CD8+ T cells sorted from blood, sampled in a trial of the OX40 agonist ivuxolimab. These receptors were taken from an adult with an advanced solid tumor such as melanoma, head and neck, liver or kidney cancer. Both conserved end residues are part of each CDR3.

>TRBJ1-3|TRBV6-6
CASSYGTSGNTIYF
>TRBJ1-1|TRBV5-6
CASSLGYRVRAFF
>TRBJ1-1|TRBV5-4
CASRVDRGATEAFF
>TRBJ2-7|TRBV10-3
CAISEGTGFYEQYF
>TRBJ1-1|TRBV5-1
CASSFPGQQNTEAFF
>TRBJ1-2|TRBV30
CAWSANGAGYGYTF
>TRBJ1-2|TRBV5-8
CASSLGTGGYYGYTF
>TRBJ2-3|TRBV5-1
CASRGVTDTQYF
>TRBJ2-5|TRBV11-3
CASSLGASGGRETQYF
>TRBJ2-3|TRBV18
CASSPSQGSAQYF
>TRBJ2-6|TRBV6-6
CASTLGSGANVLTF
>TRBJ1-5|TRBV25-1
CASSSGTSNQPQHF
>TRBJ2-2|TRBV7-3
CASNPGQPNTGELFF
>TRBJ2-1|TRBV10-1
CASSESRNEQFF
>TRBJ1-5|TRBV7-2
CASSLIAGYNQPQHF
>TRBJ1-5|TRBV5-1
CASSVNGGQPQHF
>TRBJ2-3|TRBV2
CASSETSLDADTQYF
>TRBJ2-7|TRBV6-5
CASSYQDSREQYF
>TRBJ1-1|TRBV7-2
CASRRRSNTEAFF
>TRBJ2-7|TRBV21-1
CASSKAAAPDPF
>TRBJ1-6|TRBV29-1
CSTRRDSNSPLHF
>TRBJ1-5|TRBV7-9
CASSLSDSNQPQHF
>TRBJ1-1|TRBV30
CAWSVRDPLDAFF
>TRBJ2-5|TRBV10-3
CAAGQEQETQYF
>TRBJ2-1|TRBV5-4
CASSFGQYNEQFF
>TRBJ1-2|TRBV5-6
CASSPGRGGYTF
>TRBJ2-1|TRBV19
CASSINGKGIYEQFF
>TRBJ2-1|TRBV19
CASSIDLGGGTYNEQFF
>TRBJ1-1|TRBV6-6
CASSYGGGNTEAFF
>TRBJ1-1|TRBV10-2
CASSGMGQGVTEAFF
>TRBJ1-4|TRBV2
CASSVGQGAKLFF
>TRBJ1-1|TRBV2
CASSRPGRAGEAFF
>TRBJ2-3|TRBV6-1
CASSEEAGHTDTQYF
>TRBJ1-2|TRBV6-5
CASRLTGGGGYTF
>TRBJ2-2|TRBV6-1
CASSELLYTGELFF
>TRBJ1-1|TRBV19
CASSQTVNTEAFF
>TRBJ1-1|TRBV12-5
CASGAGTEAFF
>TRBJ2-4|TRBV7-2
CASSLTYINIQYF
>TRBJ1-1|TRBV6-1
CASSEVQENTEAFF
>TRBJ2-7|TRBV29-1
CSVSGAGTTEQYF
>TRBJ1-1|TRBV2
CASSEQGTNTEAFF
>TRBJ1-1|TRBV5-5
CASSLRTGETEAFF
>TRBJ2-7|TRBV7-6
CASSRDRGSSYEQYF
>TRBJ2-5|TRBV19
CASATGTETQYF
>TRBJ2-2|TRBV6-6
CASSYEGWGGELFF
>TRBJ2-1|TRBV4-1
CASSQELASNEQFF
>TRBJ1-3|TRBV30
CAWSAGGSSGNTIYF
>TRBJ1-2|TRBV6-1
CASSATGAYGYTF
>TRBJ2-1|TRBV7-2
CASSGGRRYNEQFF
>TRBJ1-5|TRBV25-1
CASRGTGHNQPQHF